A selection of T cell receptor beta chains follows, all from one sample in a study of T cell repertoires in cytomegalovirus infection. No antigen is known for these receptors. TCRdb re-derived calls from the reads in MiXCR, one entry per CDR3 protein. The table records 750,000 to 900,000 distinct CDR3 sequences, about 29% of them present only once. This specimen was cultured CD8+ T cells from PBMCs, taken from culture after CMV antigen stimulation. The receptors were gathered from a human donor in good health (CMV status not recorded). Some clones in this sample may be carry-over from other donors' samples. Each CDR3 is given with its conserved first and last residue. A D gene is named only where the DNA matches it firmly. The size entry is marked missing in some rows and otherwise reads once, few, many or a size class.

v_call	d_call	clone_size	j_call	cdr3_aa	cdr3_nt
TRBV9	NA	NA	TRBJ1-2	CASSAPGSGYTF	TGTGCCAGCAGCGCTCCAGGGAGCGGCTACACCTTC
TRBV19	NA	many	TRBJ2-3	CASSPWAGTDTQYF	TGTGCCAGTAGTCCCTGGGCCGGCACAGATACGCAGTATTTT
TRBV4-1	NA	NA	TRBJ1-1	CASSQVRETGQGTEAFF	TGCGCCAGCAGCCAGGTAAGGGAAACGGGGCAAGGCACTGAAGCTTTCTTT
TRBV24-1	NA	few	TRBJ2-1	CATSDLPEEQFF	TGTGCCACCAGTGATTTGCCCGAGGAGCAGTTCTTC
TRBV6-5	NA	few	TRBJ2-5	CASSPGELETQYF	TGTGCCAGCAGCCCTGGGGAGCTAGAGACCCAGTACTTC
TRBV28	NA	few	TRBJ2-5	CASHLGLGGETQYF	TGTGCCAGCCATTTGGGGTTAGGAGGAGAGACCCAGTACTTC
TRBV29-1	TRBD1	NA	TRBJ1-2	CSVLTGIGYGYTF	TGCAGCGTCCTGACAGGGATAGGGTATGGCTACACCTTC
TRBV27	TRBD1	NA	TRBJ1-2	CASSNGQGFNYGYTF	TGTGCCAGCAGTAACGGACAGGGTTTTAACTATGGCTACACCTTC
TRBV6-6	NA	NA	TRBJ1-2	CASRPGPPSGGYTF	TGTGCCAGCAGACCGGGCCCCCCTTCCGGTGGCTACACCTTC
TRBV6-2/TRBV6-3	NA	many	TRBJ1-1	CASSYGQNTEAFF	TGTGCCAGCAGTTACGGGCAGAACACTGAAGCTTTCTTT
TRBV27	NA	NA	TRBJ1-2	CASSLFVGANYGYTF	TGTGCCAGCAGTTTATTCGTGGGGGCTAACTATGGCTACACCTTC
TRBV5-1	NA	few	TRBJ1-2	CASRVGGLGYTF	TGCGCCAGCAGGGTAGGAGGTTTGGGCTACACCTTC
TRBV19	NA	few	TRBJ2-5	CASSIVGGQETQYF	TGTGCCAGTAGTATAGTTGGGGGCCAAGAGACCCAGTACTTC
TRBV20-1	NA	few	TRBJ1-5	CSARDRGHTVATQHF	TGCAGTGCTAGAGATCGGGGACACACAGTCGCGACCCAGCATTTT
TRBV4-3	NA	few	TRBJ1-2	CASSQDSGMGYGYTF	TGCGCCAGCAGCCAAGATTCGGGAATGGGCTATGGCTACACCTTC
TRBV7-4	NA	NA	TRBJ1-4	CASSPPDSANEKLFF	TGTGCCAGCAGCCCTCCGGATTCAGCTAATGAAAAACTGTTTTTT
TRBV20-1	NA	NA	TRBJ1-2	CSATSSSANYGYTF	TGCAGTGCTACCTCGTCCTCCGCTAACTATGGCTACACCTTC
TRBV20-1	TRBD1	NA	TRBJ2-5	CSAWDSNIAQYF	TGCAGTGCTTGGGACAGTAATATCGCCCAGTACTTC
TRBV7-9	NA	few	TRBJ1-2	CASSFALVYGYTF	TGTGCCAGCAGCTTCGCTCTCGTCTATGGCTACACCTTC
TRBV7-9	NA	few	TRBJ2-1	CASSPWGQGGSYNEQFF	TGTGCCAGCAGCCCCTGGGGGCAGGGGGGCTCCTACAATGAGCAGTTCTTC
TRBV20-1	NA	NA	TRBJ2-1	CSARDGGGRGPEQFF	TGCAGTGCTAGAGATGGGGGGGGGCGGGGCCCCGAGCAGTTCTTC
TRBV7-2	TRBD2	NA	TRBJ2-3	CASSLGSSGGGTDTQYF	TGTGCCAGCAGCTTAGGTTCGAGCGGGGGTGGCACAGATACGCAGTATTTT
TRBV9	NA	NA	TRBJ2-3	CASSVQMGDTQYF	TGTGCCAGCAGCGTACAGATGGGAGATACGCAGTATTTT
TRBV27	NA	NA	TRBJ1-1	CASSLSNRRMNTEAFF	TGTGCCAGCAGTTTATCGAACAGGAGAATGAACACTGAAGCTTTCTTT
TRBV6-1	NA	few	TRBJ2-3	CASRRRVDTQYF	TGTGCCAGCAGGAGGAGGGTAGATACGCAGTATTTT
TRBV13	TRBD1	NA	TRBJ1-2	CASRPPGTANYGYTF	TGTGCCAGCAGACCTCCCGGGACAGCAAACTATGGCTACACCTTC
TRBV4-2	NA	NA	TRBJ2-3	CASSQEEASTDTQYF	TGTGCCAGCAGCCAAGAGGAAGCCAGCACAGATACGCAGTATTTT
TRBV29-1	TRBD1	NA	TRBJ1-2	CSVRHGTDYGYTF	TGCAGCGTCAGACACGGGACAGACTATGGCTACACCTTC
TRBV5-6	NA	few	TRBJ2-3	CASSFHTDTQYF	TGTGCCAGCAGCTTTCACACAGATACGCAGTATTTT
TRBV6-6	TRBD1	few	TRBJ2-1	CASSSRRDRDEQFF	TGTGCCAGCAGTTCGCGCCGGGACAGGGATGAGCAGTTCTTC
TRBV27	NA	NA	TRBJ2-7	CASSLGKNYEQYF	TGTGCCAGCAGTTTGGGGAAAAACTACGAGCAGTACTTC
TRBV4-1	NA	NA	TRBJ2-7	CASSQSPGGYEQYF	TGCGCCAGCAGCCAAAGCCCCGGTGGATACGAGCAGTACTTC
TRBV7-6	TRBD2	many	TRBJ2-3	CASSLGVPAGGLTDTQYF	TGTGCCAGCAGCTTGGGGGTCCCTGCGGGGGGCCTCACAGATACGCAGTATTTT
TRBV28	TRBD1	once	TRBJ1-2	CASSLSTGTGAFYGYTF	TGTGCCAGCAGTTTATCCACCGGGACAGGGGCTTTCTATGGCTACACCTTC
TRBV29-1	TRBD1	few	TRBJ2-2	CSVEGQGDYTGELFF	TGCAGCGTTGAAGGACAGGGTGATTACACCGGGGAGCTGTTTTTT
TRBV6-5	TRBD2	few	TRBJ2-3	CASTNRTSGGSWGTDTQYF	TGTGCCAGCACTAACCGGACTAGCGGGGGATCATGGGGCACAGATACGCAGTATTTT
TRBV6-1	NA	NA	TRBJ2-2	CASSEETGTTNTGELFF	TGTGCCAGCAGTGAAGAAACCGGGACAACGAACACCGGGGAGCTGTTTTTT
TRBV6-2/TRBV6-3	NA	few	TRBJ2-2	CASSYSTLALRTGELFF	TGTGCCAGCAGTTACTCGACGCTAGCCCTACGAACCGGGGAGCTGTTTTTT
TRBV6-5	TRBD1	NA	TRBJ1-1	CASSYSSGTGAFF	TGTGCCAGCAGTTACTCTTCTGGGACAGGAGCTTTCTTT
TRBV7-4	NA	NA	TRBJ2-7	CASSLRSGFSPRVIEQYF	TGTGCCAGCAGCTTAAGGTCAGGGTTCAGCCCGCGGGTGATCGAGCAGTACTTC
TRBV7-9	TRBD1	few	TRBJ1-2	CASSLGAGQGPGSYGYTF	TGTGCCAGCAGCTTAGGCGCGGGACAGGGCCCGGGGAGTTATGGCTACACCTTC
TRBV27	NA	NA	TRBJ2-1	CASSLGGLGNEQFF	TGTGCCAGCAGTCTAGGGGGGCTAGGCAATGAGCAGTTCTTC
TRBV7-2	NA	many	TRBJ1-6	CASSLGSGWSLHF	TGTGCCAGCAGCTTAGGTTCCGGTTGGTCCCTCCACTTT
TRBV12-3/TRBV12-4	NA	NA	TRBJ1-5	CASCEEASTNQPQHF	TGTGCCAGCTGCGAGGAAGCGTCCACCAATCAGCCCCAGCATTTT
TRBV7-8	TRBD2	many	TRBJ2-1	CASSPGRGMNNEQFF	TGTGCCAGCAGCCCCGGGCGGGGGATGAACAATGAGCAGTTCTTC